The source of this T cell receptor beta chain is a study of response to subunit inactivated influenza vaccine. TCRdb re-analysed the RT-PCR reads in MiXCR, keeping a single row per CDR3 protein. The sample consists of 710,000 or so distinct CDR3 sequences, approximately 14% of them appearing once. There are a few counts of this clonotype. Trimming shortened V by 0 bases and J by 0 bases, and 15 bases separated the two germline ends. CDR3 length equals 17 residues. CDR1 and CDR2 (germline): LNHNV, YYDKDF (reference sequence). The chain combines TRBV15 with TRBJ2-7; maybe TRBD1 (5 bases). This clonotype was obtained from a man aged 50 or older who received an inactivated influenza vaccine. Material: PBMCs from blood, obtained 11 to 12 days after vaccination. CDR3 region: CATSRDIQAKSSYEQYF. In nucleotides, the CDR3 is TGTGCCACCAGCAGAGATATACAGGCTAAGAGCTCCTACGAGCAGTACTTC.